This TCR beta chain was identified during a study of regulatory dendritic cells for organ transplantation. Sorted T cells were CFSE-labeled and cultured four to five days with allogeneic regulatory or mature dendritic cells at 1:10. This table comes from immunoSEQ multiplex PCR, and its TCRdb copy is limited to in-frame clones, with some not included. The sample includes about 12,000 clones, 79% of them seen just once. In the case of this clone: Its matching antigen is unknown.

There are 16 residues in the CDR3. Germline CDR1 reads SQVTM; CDR2 reads ANQGSEA. V lost 3 bases and J lost 0; bases outside the gene matches: 11. Source material: naive CD8+ T cells from blood cultured with regulatory dendritic cells. Regarding subset: CD45RA+ naive T cells. The receptor's source is a human donor in good health. The J gene is TRBJ2-7, the V gene TRBV29-1; 7 bases map to TRBD2. CDR3 bases: TGCAGCGTTGAGGATCGTGGGCGGGGGAACTCCTACGAGCAGTACTTC. Amino acids: CSVEDRGRGNSYEQYF.